Below, 18 T cell receptor beta chains from the same sample are listed, as sequenced in a study of response to subunit inactivated influenza vaccine. TCRdb used MiXCR to reprocess the RT-PCR reads, holding one entry per CDR3 protein. This table holds more than 400,000 distinct CDR3 sequences, approximately 7.8% found once. The source material was PBMCs from blood, sampled roughly 24 months after vaccination. These receptors were obtained from a man aged 45 to 75 who received an inactivated influenza vaccine.

This clonotype was found many times. This sequence joins TRBV2 and TRBJ2-6; TRBD2 agrees at 11 bases. The V gene's germline CDR1 is SNHLY and CDR2 FYNNEI. CDR3 size: 18 residues. V gave up 7 bases and J gave up 0 bases; unmatched junction bases: 8. In DNA, the CDR3 is TGTGCCAGCAAGACCGGGACTAGCGGCCTCTCTGGGGCCAACGTCCTGACTTTC. This codes for CASKTGTSGLSGANVLTF. The entire variable domain, with the rest obtained from reference TRBV2 and TRBJ2-6, is as follows: EPEVTQTPSHQVTQMGQEVILRCVPISNHLYFYWYRQILGQKVEFLVSFYNNEISEKSEIFDDQFSVERPDGSNFTLKIRSTKLEDSAMYFCASKTGTSGLSGANVLTFGAGSRLTVL.

In its sample, this clonotype was seen a few times. The V call is TRBV12-3 or TRBV12-4, the J call TRBJ2-1, with TRBD1 as a possible D gene (6 bases). This CDR3 is built from 13 residues. V lost 6 bases, J lost 7 bases, and 13 bases lay in between. The CDR3 here is CASSPGHQNEQFF. In DNA, the CDR3 is TGTGCCAGCAGCCCGGGACACCAGAATGAGCAGTTCTTC.

The J gene is TRBJ2-6, the V gene TRBV6-2 or TRBV6-3; no clear D. V was shortened by 1 base and J by 4 bases, with 11 bases between the two germline ends. This CDR3 is 16 amino acids long. The germline CDR1 and CDR2 sequences are MNHEY and SVGEGT. CDR3 nucleotide sequence: TGTGCCAGCAGTTACTGGGTTTCGACAGGGGCCAACGTCCTGACTTTC. The encoded protein is CASSYWVSTGANVLTF.

The chain couples TRBV20-1 to TRBJ2-1; 13 bases are shared with TRBD2. Trimming removed 5 bases from V and 8 bases from J; junction bases left unmatched: 6. Germline CDR1 is DFQATT and CDR2 is SNEGSKA (reference sequence). The CDR3 spans 14 residues. CDR3 DNA: TGCAGTGCTCATAGACTAGCGGGAGGCTATGAGCAGTTCTTC. The encoded protein is CSAHRLAGGYEQFF.

This rearrangement joins TRBV6-1 to TRBJ1-2, with 10 bases aligning to TRBD1. The trim removed 4 bases at V and 7 bases at J, leaving 3 bases unmatched. The CDR3 spans 13 residues. CDR1 and CDR2 from the germline V gene are MNHNS and SASEGT. Written as DNA, the CDR3 is TGTGCCAGCAGTGGACAGGGGGCTTTTGGCTACACCTTC. Translating gives CASSGQGAFGYTF.

As to this clonotype: A read error may produce the germline difference seen at one junction end. This chain joins TRBV6-2 or TRBV6-3 and TRBJ2-7; 11 positions agree with TRBD2. Germline V lookup: CDR1 MNHEY, CDR2 SVGEGT. The CDR3 runs to 15 residues. CDR3 residues: CASSYSLLAGDERYF. CDR3 nucleotide sequence: TGTGCCAGCAGTTACTCGTTACTAGCGGGAGACGAGCGGTACTTC.

This clonotype showed up just a few times. V gene TRBV18 combines with J gene TRBJ2-3; 10 bases are a match to TRBD2. This CDR3 spans 14 amino acids. V trimming: 0 bases; J trimming: 6 bases; junction bases outside the gene matches: 0. Germline V CDR1 and CDR2: KGHSH, LQKENI. For the CDR3, the DNA is TGTGCCAGCTCACCACCGGGACTAGCGGATACGCAGTATTTT. It translates to CASSPPGLADTQYF.

The V and J genes are TRBV3-1 and TRBJ1-6; no firm D call. Deletions cut 1 base from V and 6 bases from J, with 4 bases between. Looked up from germline, CDR1 is LGHDT and CDR2 is YNNKEL (reference sequence). The CDR3 has 13 residues. The DNA of the CDR3 is TGTGCCAGCAGCCAAGGGGCTAATTCACCCCTCCACTTT. Its translation: CASSQGANSPLHF.

V usage is TRBV4-3 and J usage is TRBJ2-5; possibly TRBD1 for D (5 bases). There are 15 residues in the CDR3. V was shortened by 0 bases and J by 1 base, with 9 bases between the two germline ends. Germline CDR1 reads LGHNA; CDR2 reads YSLEER. The CDR3 here is CASSQEGRSQETQYF. The CDR3 DNA follows: TGCGCCAGCAGCCAAGAGGGGCGCAGCCAAGAGACCCAGTACTTC.

The gene calls are TRBV29-1 and TRBJ1-4; D gene ambiguous. Per the germline V gene, CDR1 is SQVTM and CDR2 is ANQGSEA. The V end was cut by 0 bases, the J end by 3 bases, with 8 bases between. The CDR3 contains 14 residues. The DNA of the CDR3 is TGCAGCGTTGAAGATGGTGGGGCTAATGAAAAACTGTTTTTT. Its translation: CSVEDGGANEKLFF. The variable domain in full, completed from reference TRBV29-1 and TRBJ1-4, reads SAVISQKPSRDICQRGTSLTIQCQVDSQVTMMFWYRQQPGQSLTLIATANQGSEATYESGFVIDKFPISRPNLTFSTLTVSNMSPEDSSIYLCSVEDGGANEKLFFGSGTQLSVL.

The chain joins TRBV3-1 to TRBJ2-7, with TRBD2 matching 7 bases. Germline V gene data show CDR1 as LGHDT and CDR2 as YNNKEL (reference sequence). The CDR3 runs 11 residues. Unmatched junction bases numbered 8, after V lost 11 bases and J lost 7 bases. The CDR3 DNA reads as TGTGCCTCGGGGTCCGGGAGGGAGCAGTACTTC. It is translated as CASGSGREQYF.

This clonotype was seen ten or more times. The chain uses TRBV29-1 and TRBJ2-1; TRBD1 might be the D (6 bases). This CDR3 region has 15 residues. The V end lost 2 bases, the J end lost 1 base, and 12 bases lay between the germline ends. Germline V CDR1 and CDR2: SQVTM, ANQGSEA. The CDR3 DNA reads as TGCAGCGTTGAAACCGGGACATTTTCCTACAATGAGCAGTTCTTC. This sequence encodes CSVETGTFSYNEQFF.

This clonotype has ten or more counts. The chain has TRBV29-1 and TRBJ1-5; a weak D match, TRBD1 (5 bases). Trimming removed 6 bases at V and 3 bases at J, with 15 bases between. CDR1 is SQVTM, CDR2 ANQGSEA, per germline. The CDR3 is 14 residues long. The DNA of the CDR3 is TGCAGCGTGCAAATAGGGGATCCCAATCAGCCCCAGCATTTT. As protein: CSVQIGDPNQPQHF. The full variable domain, with the rest looked up from reference TRBV29-1 and TRBJ1-5, is SAVISQKPSRDICQRGTSLTIQCQVDSQVTMMFWYRQQPGQSLTLIATANQGSEATYESGFVIDKFPISRPNLTFSTLTVSNMSPEDSSIYLCSVQIGDPNQPQHFGDGTRLSIL.

V gene TRBV5-1 combines with J gene TRBJ2-7, with 12 bases identical to TRBD1. CDR1 and CDR2 (germline): SGHRS, YFSETQ. The trim removed 4 bases at V and 7 bases at J, leaving 15 bases unmatched. This CDR3 comprises 17 residues. The chain's CDR3 is CASSRSGTGGLWEEQYF. The CDR3 nucleotides read TGCGCCAGCAGCCGATCCGGGACAGGGGGCTTGTGGGAGGAGCAGTACTTC.

The rearrangement uses TRBV20-1 and TRBJ2-5; 7 nucleotides align to TRBD1. CDR3 length equals 13 residues. V was pared by 0 bases and J by 7 bases, with 5 bases of the junction left unmatched. CDR1 is DFQATT and CDR2 is SNEGSKA in the germline V gene (reference sequence). The CDR3 reads CSAREDRVRTQYF. The CDR3 DNA follows: TGCAGTGCTAGAGAAGACAGGGTTAGGACCCAGTACTTC.

This clonotype was detected only a few times. The V gene is TRBV29-1, the J gene TRBJ2-1; D remains unclear. The V gene lost 5 bases and the J gene lost 8 bases, with 7 bases spanning the gap. The germline gives CDR1 SQVTM, CDR2 ANQGSEA. The CDR3 totals 10 residues. CDR3 DNA sequence: TGCAGCGTTCTTGTCGATGAGCAGTTCTTC. It yields the protein CSVLVDEQFF.

This clonotype was detected a few times. The chain couples TRBV5-6 to TRBJ1-1; the D is unclear. Germline lookup yields CDR1 SGHDT and CDR2 YYEEEE. V lost 2 bases and J 0 bases, leaving 8 bases between the germline ends. The CDR3 has 14 residues. This CDR3 reads CASSLIQLNTEAFF. In nucleotides, the CDR3 is TGTGCCAGCAGCTTAATACAGCTGAACACTGAAGCTTTCTTT.

This chain connects TRBV5-1 to TRBJ2-5; D possibly uses TRBD1 or TRBD2 (5 bases each). V shed 0 bases and J shed 2 bases, with 17 bases lying between them. From germline, CDR1 is SGHRS and CDR2 YFSETQ. The CDR3 extends over 17 amino acids. CDR3 sequence reads: CASSLGVGGRGQETQYF. The CDR3 coding sequence is TGCGCCAGCAGCTTGGGGGTTGGGGGACGTGGACAAGAGACCCAGTACTTC.